This T cell receptor (beta chain) was sequenced during a study of cytomegalovirus exposure and HLA in healthy donors. Regarding the study as a whole: High specificity and sensitivity for cytomegalovirus status were reported for the classifier. Exclusion applied to some V segments, including TRBV6-2 and TRBV6-3, as they were indistinguishable. Across donors, presence/absence analyses took sequencing depth to be roughly uniform. TCR beta sequences reportedly predicted the HLA-A and HLA-B alleles of most subjects accurately.

Remarks on this clone: Antigen specificity is unknown.

With 60 Vbeta and 13 Jbeta primers, the PCR was carried out. Clones were read by immunoSEQ multiplex PCR, and TCRdb kept only the in-frame ones, dropping some. This repertoire comprises approximately 80,000 clones; its ten largest clones make up less than 5%. From germline, CDR1 is SQVTM and CDR2 ANQGSEA. The trim removed 6 bases at V and 7 bases at J, leaving 9 bases unmatched. The CDR3 runs to 14 residues. V is TRBV29-1 and J is TRBJ1-4; 9 bases map to TRBD1. The TCR originated in a man aged 18 to 29 in good health and CMV-seropositive. What was sequenced was PBMCs. The CDR3: CSVATGGIGEKLFF. The CDR3 DNA follows: TGCAGCGTCGCCACAGGGGGCATTGGTGAAAAACTGTTTTTT.